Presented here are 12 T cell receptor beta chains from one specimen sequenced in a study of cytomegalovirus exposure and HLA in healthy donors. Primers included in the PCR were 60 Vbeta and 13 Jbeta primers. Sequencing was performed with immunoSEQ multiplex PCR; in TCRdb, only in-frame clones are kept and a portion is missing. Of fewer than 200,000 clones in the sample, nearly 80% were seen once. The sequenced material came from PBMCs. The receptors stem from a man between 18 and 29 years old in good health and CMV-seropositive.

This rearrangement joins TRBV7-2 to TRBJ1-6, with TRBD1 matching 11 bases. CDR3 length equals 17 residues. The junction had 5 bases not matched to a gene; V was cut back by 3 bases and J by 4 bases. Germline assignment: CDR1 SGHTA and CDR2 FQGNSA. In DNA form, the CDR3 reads TGTGCCAGCAGCTTGGACGGACAGGGGGCATATAATTCACCCCTCCACTTT. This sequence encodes CASSLDGQGAYNSPLHF.

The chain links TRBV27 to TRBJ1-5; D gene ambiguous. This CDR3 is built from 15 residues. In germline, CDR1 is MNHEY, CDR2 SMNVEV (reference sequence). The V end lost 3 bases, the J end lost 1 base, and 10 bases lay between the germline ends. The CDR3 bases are TGTGCCAGCAGTTTCGCGACGGAGAGCAATCAGCCCCAGCATTTT. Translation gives CASSFATESNQPQHF.

CDR3 residues: CAPRGGGKNEKLFF. In DNA form, the CDR3 reads TGTGCCCCCCGCGGGGGGGGAAAGAATGAAAAACTGTTTTTT. V gene TRBV11-2 combines with J gene TRBJ1-4, with a possible D match to TRBD1 (5 bases). CDR1 SGHAT and CDR2 FQNNGV come from the germline V gene. The CDR3 is 14 amino acids. Trimming took off 11 bases at V and 5 bases at J, with 18 bases between the two ends.

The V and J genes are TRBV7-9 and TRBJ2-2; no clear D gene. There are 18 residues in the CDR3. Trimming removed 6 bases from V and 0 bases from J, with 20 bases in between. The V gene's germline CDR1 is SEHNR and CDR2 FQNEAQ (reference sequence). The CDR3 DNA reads TGTGCCAGCAGTTTGGGCCGCTATCATATTCCGAACACCGGGGAGCTGTTTTTT. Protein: CASSLGRYHIPNTGELFF. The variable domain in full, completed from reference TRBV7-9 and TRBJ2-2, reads DTGVSQNPRHKITKRGQNVTFRCDPISEHNRLYWYRQTLGQGPEFLTYFQNEAQLEKSRLLSDRFSAERPKGSFSTLEIQRTEQGDSAMYLCASSLGRYHIPNTGELFFGEGSRLTVL.

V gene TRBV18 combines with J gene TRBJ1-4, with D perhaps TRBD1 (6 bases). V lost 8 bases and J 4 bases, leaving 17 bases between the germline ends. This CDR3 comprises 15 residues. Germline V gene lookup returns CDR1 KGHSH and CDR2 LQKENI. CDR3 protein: CASRSLTGYNEKLFF. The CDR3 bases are TGTGCCAGCCGCTCCCTGACAGGTTATAATGAAAAACTGTTTTTT.

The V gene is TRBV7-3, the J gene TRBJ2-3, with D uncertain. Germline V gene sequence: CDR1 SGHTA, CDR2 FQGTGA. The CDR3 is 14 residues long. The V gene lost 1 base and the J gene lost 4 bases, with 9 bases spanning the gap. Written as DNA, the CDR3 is TGTGCCAGCAGCTTAAAGGCGCAGGCAGATACGCAGTATTTT. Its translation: CASSLKAQADTQYF.

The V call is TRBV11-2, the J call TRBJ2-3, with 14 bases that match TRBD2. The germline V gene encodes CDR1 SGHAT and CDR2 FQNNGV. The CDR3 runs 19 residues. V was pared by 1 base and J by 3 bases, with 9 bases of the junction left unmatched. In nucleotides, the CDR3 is TGTGCCAGCAGCTTAGTTCGGGGACTAGCGGGAGCAAGGACAGATACGCAGTATTTT. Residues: CASSLVRGLAGARTDTQYF.

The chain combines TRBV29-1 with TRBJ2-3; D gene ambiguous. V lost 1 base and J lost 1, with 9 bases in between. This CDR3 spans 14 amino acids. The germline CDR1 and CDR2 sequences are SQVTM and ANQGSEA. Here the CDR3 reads CSVEASWGTDTQYF. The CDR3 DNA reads TGCAGCGTTGAAGCTAGTTGGGGCACAGATACGCAGTATTTT.

The CDR3 DNA sequence: TGTGCCAGCAGCTTGTACAGGGAGGGAAACACCATATATTTT. Its translation is CASSLYREGNTIYF. The chain links TRBV5-4 to TRBJ1-3, with a weak D call TRBD1 (6 bases). In germline, CDR1 is SGHNT, CDR2 YYREEE (reference sequence). The ends were cut back, 1 base at V and 4 bases at J, with 9 bases in the middle. The CDR3 runs 14 residues. The full variable domain, completed using reference TRBV5-4 and TRBJ1-3, is ETGVTQSPTHLIKTRGQQVTLRCSSQSGHNTVSWYQQALGQGPQFIFQYYREEENGRGNFPPRFSGLQFPNYSSELNVNALELDDSALYLCASSLYREGNTIYFGEGSWLTVV.

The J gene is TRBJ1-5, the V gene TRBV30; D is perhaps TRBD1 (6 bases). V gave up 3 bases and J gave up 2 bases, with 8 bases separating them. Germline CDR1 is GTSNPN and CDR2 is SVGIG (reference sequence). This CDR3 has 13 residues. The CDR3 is CAWRAGGNQPQHF. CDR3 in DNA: TGTGCCTGGAGGGCAGGGGGCAATCAGCCCCAGCATTTT.

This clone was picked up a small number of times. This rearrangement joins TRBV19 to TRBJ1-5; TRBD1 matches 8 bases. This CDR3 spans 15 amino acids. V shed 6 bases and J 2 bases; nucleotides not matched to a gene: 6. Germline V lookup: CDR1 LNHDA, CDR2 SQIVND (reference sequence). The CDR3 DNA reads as TGTGCCAGTAGAATACAGGGGGTAGGCAATCAGCCCCAGCATTTT. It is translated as CASRIQGVGNQPQHF.

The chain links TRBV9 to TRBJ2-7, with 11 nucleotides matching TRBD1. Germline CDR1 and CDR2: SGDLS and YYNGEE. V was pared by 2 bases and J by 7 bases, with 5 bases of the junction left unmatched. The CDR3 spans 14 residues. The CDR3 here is CASSVEDRGHEQYF. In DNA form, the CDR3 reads TGTGCCAGCAGCGTCGAGGACAGGGGGCATGAGCAGTACTTC.